The 3 T cell receptor beta chains below all came from one sample that was sequenced in a study of blood T cells in healthy people across ages. Together with a sample-barcoded 5' primer, a J-beta primer mix was included in a second PCR lasting roughly 6 to 12 cycles. TCRdb redid the calling of the 5' RACE reads with MiXCR, one entry per CDR3 protein. The sample yields about 830,000 distinct CDR3 sequences, roughly 60% seen once. Sequences were obtained from blood. The receptors stem from a man aged 25-40 years in good health.

The J gene is TRBJ1-2, the V gene TRBV6-5; TRBD1 matches 7 bases. The germline V gene encodes CDR1 MNHEY and CDR2 SVGAGI. The CDR3 has 12 amino acids. Unmatched junction bases numbered 4, after V lost 4 bases and J lost 8 bases. The CDR3 DNA reads TGTGCCAGCAGTTCGACAGGGCGCGGCTACACCTTC. This encodes CASSSTGRGYTF.

This clonotype was detected once. The rearrangement uses TRBV4-2 and TRBJ1-1; TRBD1 is a possible D gene (5 bases). The germline V gene encodes CDR1 LGHNA and CDR2 YNFKEQ. Trimming shortened V by 8 bases and J by 4 bases, and 14 bases separated the two germline ends. The CDR3 loop spans 13 amino acids. The DNA of the CDR3 is TGTGCCAGCGGCTGGAGGGGAGGCACTGAAGCTTTCTTT. The encoded protein is CASGWRGGTEAFF.

The chain couples TRBV11-2 to TRBJ2-1, with D possibly matching TRBD2 (5 bases). V lost 2 bases, J lost 3 bases, and 11 bases lay in between. There are 15 residues in the CDR3. In germline, CDR1 is SGHAT, CDR2 FQNNGV. The CDR3 DNA follows: TGTGCCAGCAGCTTACGACTCGGGAACTACAATGAGCAGTTCTTC. Its protein product is CASSLRLGNYNEQFF.